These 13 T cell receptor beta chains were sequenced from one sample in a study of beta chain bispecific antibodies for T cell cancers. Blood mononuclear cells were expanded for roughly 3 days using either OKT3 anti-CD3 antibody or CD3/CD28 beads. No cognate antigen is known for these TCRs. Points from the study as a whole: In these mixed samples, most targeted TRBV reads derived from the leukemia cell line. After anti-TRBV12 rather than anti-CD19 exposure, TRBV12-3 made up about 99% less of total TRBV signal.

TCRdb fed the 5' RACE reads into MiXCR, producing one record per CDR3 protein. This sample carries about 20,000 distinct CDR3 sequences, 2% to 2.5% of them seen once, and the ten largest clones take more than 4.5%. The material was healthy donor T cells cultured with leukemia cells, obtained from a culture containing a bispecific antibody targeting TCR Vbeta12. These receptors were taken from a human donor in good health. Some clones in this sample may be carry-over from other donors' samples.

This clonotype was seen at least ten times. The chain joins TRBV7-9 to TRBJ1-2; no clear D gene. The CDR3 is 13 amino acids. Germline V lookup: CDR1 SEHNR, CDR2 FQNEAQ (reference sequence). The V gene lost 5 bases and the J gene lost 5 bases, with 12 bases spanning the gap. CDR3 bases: TGTGCCAGCAGCCTTGGAGAGGAGTATGGCTACACCTTC. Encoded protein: CASSLGEEYGYTF.

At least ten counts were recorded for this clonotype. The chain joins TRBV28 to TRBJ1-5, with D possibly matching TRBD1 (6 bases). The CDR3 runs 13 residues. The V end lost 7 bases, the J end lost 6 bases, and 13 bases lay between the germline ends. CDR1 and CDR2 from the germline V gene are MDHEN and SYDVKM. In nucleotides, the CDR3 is TGTGCCAGCACGGAAGACAGGTCTCAGCCCCAGCATTTT. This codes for CASTEDRSQPQHF.

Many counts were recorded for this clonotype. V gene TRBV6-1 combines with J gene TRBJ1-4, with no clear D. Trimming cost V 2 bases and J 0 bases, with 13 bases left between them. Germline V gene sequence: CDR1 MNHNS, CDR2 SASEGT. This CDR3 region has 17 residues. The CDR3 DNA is TGTGCCAGCAGTGAATGGCCCCCCCCCCCAACTAATGAAAAACTGTTTTTT. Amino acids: CASSEWPPPPTNEKLFF.

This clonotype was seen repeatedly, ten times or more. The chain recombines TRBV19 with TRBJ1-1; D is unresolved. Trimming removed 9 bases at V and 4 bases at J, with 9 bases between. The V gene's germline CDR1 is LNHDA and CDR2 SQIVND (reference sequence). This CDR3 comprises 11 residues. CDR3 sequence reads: CASTDVTEAFF. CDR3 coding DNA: TGTGCCAGCACGGACGTCACTGAAGCTTTCTTT.

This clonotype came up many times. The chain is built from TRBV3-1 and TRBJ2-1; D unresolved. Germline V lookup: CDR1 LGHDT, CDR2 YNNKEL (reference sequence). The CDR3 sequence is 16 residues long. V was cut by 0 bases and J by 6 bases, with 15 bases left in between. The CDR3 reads CASSQDNEDVINEQFF. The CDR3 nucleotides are TGTGCCAGCAGCCAAGATAATGAGGACGTAATCAATGAGCAGTTCTTC.

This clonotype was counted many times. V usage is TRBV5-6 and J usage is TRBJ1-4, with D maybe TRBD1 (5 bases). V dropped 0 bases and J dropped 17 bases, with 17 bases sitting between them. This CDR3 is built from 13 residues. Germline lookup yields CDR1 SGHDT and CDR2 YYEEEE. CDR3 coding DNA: TGTGCCAGCAGCTTGGAGGGAGGCCCTGGGACTTTTTTT. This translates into CASSLEGGPGTFF.

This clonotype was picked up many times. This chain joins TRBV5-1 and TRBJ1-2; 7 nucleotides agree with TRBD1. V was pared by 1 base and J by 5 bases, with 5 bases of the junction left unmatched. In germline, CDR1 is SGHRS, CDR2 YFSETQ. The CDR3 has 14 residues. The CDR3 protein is CASSLTGALYGYTF. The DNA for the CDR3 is TGCGCCAGCAGCTTGACAGGGGCACTATATGGCTACACCTTC.

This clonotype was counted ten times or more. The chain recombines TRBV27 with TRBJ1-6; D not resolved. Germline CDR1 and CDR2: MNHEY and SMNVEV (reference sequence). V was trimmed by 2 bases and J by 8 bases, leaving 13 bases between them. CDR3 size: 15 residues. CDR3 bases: TGTGCCAGCAGTTTAAGGTGGCCGCATGATTCACCCCTCCACTTT. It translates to CASSLRWPHDSPLHF.

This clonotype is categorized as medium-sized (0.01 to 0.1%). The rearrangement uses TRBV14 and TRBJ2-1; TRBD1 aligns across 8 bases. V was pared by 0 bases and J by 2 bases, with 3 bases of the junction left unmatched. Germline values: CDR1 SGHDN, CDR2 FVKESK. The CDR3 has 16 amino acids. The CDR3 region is CASSQETGDTYNEQFF. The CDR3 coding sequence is TGTGCCAGCAGCCAAGAGACAGGGGATACCTACAATGAGCAGTTCTTC.

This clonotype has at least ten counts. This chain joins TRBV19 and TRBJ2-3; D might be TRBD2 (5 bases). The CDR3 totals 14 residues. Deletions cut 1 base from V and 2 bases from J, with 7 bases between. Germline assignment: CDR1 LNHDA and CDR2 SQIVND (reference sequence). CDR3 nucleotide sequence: TGTGCCAGTAGTATAGCGGGGAACACAGATACGCAGTATTTT. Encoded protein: CASSIAGNTDTQYF.

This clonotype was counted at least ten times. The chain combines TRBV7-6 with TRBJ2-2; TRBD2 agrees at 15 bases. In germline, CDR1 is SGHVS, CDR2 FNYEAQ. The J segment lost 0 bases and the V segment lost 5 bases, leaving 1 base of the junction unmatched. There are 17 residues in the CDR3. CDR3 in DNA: TGTGCCAGCAGCGGACTAGCGGGGGGGCCGAACACCGGGGAGCTGTTTTTT. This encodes CASSGLAGGPNTGELFF.

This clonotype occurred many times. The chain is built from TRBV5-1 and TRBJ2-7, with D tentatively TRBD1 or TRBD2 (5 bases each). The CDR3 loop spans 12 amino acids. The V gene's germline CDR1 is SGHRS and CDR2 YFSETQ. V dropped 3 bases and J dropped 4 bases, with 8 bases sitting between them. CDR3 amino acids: CASSSGPYEQYF. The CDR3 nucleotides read TGCGCCAGCAGCTCGGGACCTTACGAGCAGTACTTC.

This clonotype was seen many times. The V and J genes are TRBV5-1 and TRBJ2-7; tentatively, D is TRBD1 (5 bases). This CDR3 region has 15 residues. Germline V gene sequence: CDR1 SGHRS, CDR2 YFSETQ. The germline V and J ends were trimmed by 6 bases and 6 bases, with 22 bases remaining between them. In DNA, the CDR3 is TGCGCCAGCACACCACTCGAAGGGGTGATGGGCGAGCAGTACTTC. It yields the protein CASTPLEGVMGEQYF.